This T cell receptor beta chain was retrieved from a study of early T cells in non-severe SARS-CoV-2 infection. Unique molecular identifier tags were affixed to discrete cDNA molecules. Each CDR3 protein is one row after TCRdb ran MiXCR on the 5' RACE reads. The sample includes about 26,000 distinct CDR3 sequences, approximately 4% of them seen just once. This clonotype was found many times. Its antigen is currently unknown. General observations from the study: Private and CD4 specificities were missed by VDJdb matching, which favored anti-spike CD8 responses.

The CDR3 consists of 16 residues. The germline V gene has CDR1 LGHNA and CDR2 YNFKEQ. Losses at the gene ends were 3 bases for V and 4 bases for J; bases not matched to a gene: 3. Material for sequencing was whole blood. This chain links TRBV4-2 with TRBJ2-1, with 13 bases lining up with TRBD2. The receptor comes from an adult who was a healthcare worker with PCR-confirmed SARS-CoV-2 infection or an uninfected control (not recorded which). In DNA, the CDR3 is TGTGCCAGCAGCCAGACTAGCGGGAGGTCTTACAATGAGCAGTTCTTC. Translating gives CASSQTSGRSYNEQFF.